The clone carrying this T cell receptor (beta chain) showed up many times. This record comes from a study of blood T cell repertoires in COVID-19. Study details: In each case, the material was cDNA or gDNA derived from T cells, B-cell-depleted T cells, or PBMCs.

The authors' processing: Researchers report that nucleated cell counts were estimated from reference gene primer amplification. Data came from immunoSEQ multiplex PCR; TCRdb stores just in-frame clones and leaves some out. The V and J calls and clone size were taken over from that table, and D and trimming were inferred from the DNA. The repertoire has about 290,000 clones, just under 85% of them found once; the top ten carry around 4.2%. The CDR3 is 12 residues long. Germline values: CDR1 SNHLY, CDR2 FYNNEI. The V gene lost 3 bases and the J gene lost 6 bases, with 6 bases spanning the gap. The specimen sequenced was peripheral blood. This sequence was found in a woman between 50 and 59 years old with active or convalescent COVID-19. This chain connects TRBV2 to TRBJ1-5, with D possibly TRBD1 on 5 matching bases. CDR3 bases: TGTGCCAGCAGTGACAGGGCTCAGCCCCAGCATTTT. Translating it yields CASSDRAQPQHF.